One sample yielded the 15 T cell receptor beta chains listed below, sequenced in a study of cytomegalovirus exposure and HLA in healthy donors (dated by TCRdb to 2015 to 2018). The library was built by means of the immunoSEQ multiplex PCR assay. A mixture of 60 forward primers for TCR Vbeta segments and 13 reverse primers for TCR Jbeta segments was used in the multiplex PCR. TCRdb took over this immuneACCESS table, retaining in-frame rearrangements with V and J assigned. Such tables are incomplete; in checked studies, under half of the missing clones stem from an unresolved V gene, and the remainder is unexplained. A total of around 55,000 clones appear in this sample, 70% to 80% of them only once. Roughly 1.5% of the sample is taken by the ten largest. Sequencing used PBMCs. These receptors originate from a female donor in good health and CMV-seronegative.

This chain links TRBV9 with TRBJ2-3, with a tentative D call TRBD2 (7 bases). V lost 4 bases to trimming and J lost 1 base, with 10 bases between them. Germline CDR1 is SGDLS and CDR2 is YYNGEE. The CDR3 covers 14 residues. CDR3 nucleotide sequence: TGTGCCAGCAGCAACGGGGGGCGCACAGATACGCAGTATTTT. This sequence encodes CASSNGGRTDTQYF. Drawing the rest from reference TRBV9 and TRBJ2-3, the complete variable domain is DSGVTQTPKHLITATGQRVTLRCSPRSGDLSVYWYQQSLDQGLQFLIQYYNGEERAKGNILERFSAQQFPDLHSELNLSSLELGDSALYFCASSNGGRTDTQYFGPGTRLTVL.

CDR3 sequence: CASSRRGIQETQYF. DNA for the CDR3: TGTGCCAGCAGTCGTCGGGGGATCCAAGAGACCCAGTACTTC. The rearrangement joins TRBV5-4 to TRBJ2-5; D might be TRBD2 (6 bases). This CDR3 spans 14 amino acids. V lost 5 bases and J lost 1, with 12 bases in between. The germline CDR1 and CDR2 sequences are SGHNT and YYREEE (reference sequence).

This chain uses TRBV5-1 with TRBJ2-2; D call uncertain. V lost 4 bases and J 6 bases, leaving 4 bases between the germline ends. The CDR3 is 11 amino acids. CDR1 and CDR2 (germline): SGHRS, YFSETQ. The CDR3 loop reads CASSLPGELFF. DNA of the CDR3: TGCGCCAGCAGCCTCCCCGGGGAGCTGTTTTTT.

J is TRBJ1-4 and V is TRBV7-6; a weak D match, TRBD1 (5 bases). Trimming cost V 1 base and J 3 bases, with 15 bases left between them. CDR3 size: 17 residues. The germline CDR1 and CDR2 sequences are SGHVS and FNYEAQ. CDR3 protein: CASSLVPPGKANEKLFF. CDR3 sequence (DNA): TGTGCCAGCAGCTTAGTTCCGCCAGGGAAAGCTAATGAAAAACTGTTTTTT.

This clone was seen more than once but under ten times. The chain has TRBV7-2 and TRBJ1-1; D gene unclear. CDR3 length: 12 amino acids. V lost 4 bases, J lost 5 bases, and 8 bases lay in between. CDR1 SGHTA and CDR2 FQGNSA come from the germline V gene. The CDR3 reads CASSSGWTEAFF. Here the CDR3 DNA reads TGTGCCAGCAGCTCCGGGTGGACTGAAGCTTTCTTT.

For the CDR3, the DNA is TGCAGCGTTGGGGCTCGCACTGAAGCTTTCTTT. It is translated as CSVGARTEAFF. The rearrangement joins TRBV29-1 to TRBJ1-1; no clear D gene. Germline loops: CDR1 SQVTM, CDR2 ANQGSEA. Trimming took off 4 bases at V and 4 bases at J, with 7 bases between the two ends. This CDR3 spans 11 amino acids.

This sequence joins TRBV6-6 and TRBJ2-5, with 7 bases lining up with TRBD2. Judging by the DNA end, TRBJ2-7 fits better; the J call may be wrong. The CDR3 consists of 12 residues. Looked up from germline, CDR1 is MNHNY and CDR2 is SVGAGI (reference sequence). CDR3 in DNA: TGTGCCAGCAGCGGGGGGAGCTACGAGCAGTACTTC. This encodes CASSGGSYEQYF.

V gene TRBV2 combines with J gene TRBJ1-4; D is undetermined. CDR3 length equals 12 residues. Germline V lookup: CDR1 SNHLY, CDR2 FYNNEI. V was clipped by 3 bases and J by 5 bases, with 4 bases between them. The CDR3 is CASSDRNEKLFF. The DNA for the CDR3 is TGTGCCAGCAGTGACAGGAATGAAAAACTGTTTTTT.

The chain carries TRBV6-1 and TRBJ2-5, with a possible D match to TRBD2 (6 bases). TRBJ2-7 matches the DNA end more closely, so the J call is doubtful. Germline CDR1 and CDR2: MNHNS and SASEGT. The length of the CDR3 is 15 residues. CDR3 nucleotides: TGTGCCAGCAGTGTGCGGGGCCCCCTCGCCTACGAGCAGTACTTC. Its translation: CASSVRGPLAYEQYF.

This clone was recorded only once. The chain couples TRBV9 to TRBJ2-7; 9 nucleotides line up with TRBD2. Germline trimming cut 4 bases from V and 4 bases from J; bases unmatched to any gene: 6. The CDR3 sequence is 14 residues long. CDR1 is SGDLS and CDR2 is YYNGEE in the germline V gene. The CDR3 protein is CASSPSGKSYEQYF. The DNA for the CDR3 is TGTGCCAGCAGCCCTAGCGGGAAGTCGTACGAGCAGTACTTC.

This clone was seen only a few times. The chain uses TRBV2 and TRBJ1-2; D might be TRBD1 (5 bases). Trimming left V 8 bases short and J 0 bases short, with 22 bases between. The germline CDR1 and CDR2 sequences are SNHLY and FYNNEI. The CDR3 covers 17 residues. DNA for the CDR3: TGTGCCAGCGGAGGAGTGGGTCGGGGGGGTTCTAACTATGGCTACACCTTC. This encodes CASGGVGRGGSNYGYTF. The whole variable domain, remainder taken from reference TRBV2 and TRBJ1-2, is EPEVTQTPSHQVTQMGQEVILRCVPISNHLYFYWYRQILGQKVEFLVSFYNNEISEKSEIFDDQFSVERPDGSNFTLKIRSTKLEDSAMYFCASGGVGRGGSNYGYTFGSGTRLTVV.

The rearrangement links TRBV7-9 to TRBJ2-2, with TRBD1 matching 9 bases. The V and J ends lost 4 bases and 3 bases, in that order; junction bases with no gene match: 9. The CDR3 is made up of 17 amino acids. Per the germline V gene, CDR1 is SEHNR and CDR2 is FQNEAQ (reference sequence). The CDR3, as DNA: TGTGCCAGCAGCTCCGACAGGGGGTATTGGGACACCGGGGAGCTGTTTTTT. Amino acids: CASSSDRGYWDTGELFF.

This clone was picked up a small number of times. V is TRBV7-9 and J is TRBJ2-3, with a weak D call TRBD2 (6 bases). V was cut by 1 base and J by 4 bases, with 15 bases left in between. The CDR3 spans 16 residues. Germline CDR1 and CDR2: SEHNR and FQNEAQ (reference sequence). The CDR3 reads CASSLGGGKVADTQYF. As DNA, the CDR3 is TGTGCCAGCAGCTTAGGGGGCGGGAAGGTCGCAGATACGCAGTATTTT. Together with reference TRBV7-9 and TRBJ2-3, the CDR3 gives the full variable domain: DTGVSQNPRHKITKRGQNVTFRCDPISEHNRLYWYRQTLGQGPEFLTYFQNEAQLEKSRLLSDRFSAERPKGSFSTLEIQRTEQGDSAMYLCASSLGGGKVADTQYFGPGTRLTVL.

As for this clone: A read error may produce the germline difference seen at one junction end. The chain joins TRBV7-9 to TRBJ1-6, with TRBD1 matching over 7 bases. This CDR3 is built from 13 residues. Germline-derived CDR1 and CDR2 are SEHNR and FQNEAQ (reference sequence). The chain's CDR3 is CSSSLETGLALHF. CDR3 DNA sequence: TGTTCCAGCAGCTTAGAGACAGGGTTAGCCCTCCACTTT.

This sequence joins TRBV6-5 and TRBJ2-3, with D perhaps TRBD2 (5 bases). V shed 6 bases and J shed 6 bases, with 16 bases lying between them. The CDR3 is 14 amino acids. Germline V CDR1 and CDR2: MNHEY, SVGAGI. The CDR3 DNA sequence: TGTGCCAGCAGGGAGGTGGGTCAAACTGATACGCAGTATTTT. Encoded protein: CASREVGQTDTQYF.